These 30 T cell receptor beta chains were sequenced from one sample in a study of shared clonotypes between healthy human individuals. Only CD45RO-negative cells positively selected for CCR7 counted as naive CD8 cells, so terminally differentiated effector memory CD45RA+ cells were excluded. Sequencing was performed with immunoSEQ multiplex PCR; in TCRdb, only in-frame clones are kept and a portion is missing. The sample carries about 580,000 clones, 95% to 98% recorded once. Sequencing was performed on naive CD8+ T cells sorted from blood. These receptor sequences come from a man in his thirties or forties in good health.

This clone has only one observation. This chain joins TRBV29-1 and TRBJ2-7; D is uncertain. Trimming pared 4 bases from V and 7 bases from J, leaving 17 bases between. The CDR3 covers 13 residues. Germline CDR1 and CDR2: SQVTM and ANQGSEA. CDR3: CSVAPGLGGEQYF. The CDR3 bases are TGCAGCGTTGCGCCGGGCTTAGGCGGAGAGCAGTACTTC.

The chain links TRBV5-4 to TRBJ2-2, with 16 bases that match TRBD2. Germline V gene lookup returns CDR1 SGHNT and CDR2 YYREEE (reference sequence). There are 16 residues in the CDR3. Trimming at V came to 4 bases and at J to 6 bases, leaving 3 bases not matched to a gene. CDR3: CASSPGTSGRAGELFF. The DNA for the CDR3 is TGTGCCAGCAGCCCCGGGACTAGCGGGAGGGCCGGGGAGCTGTTTTTT.

Only one count was recorded for this clone. CDR3 residues: CASSRYRDSSYEQYF. CDR3 nucleotide sequence: TGTGCCAGCAGTCGTTACCGGGACTCTTCCTACGAGCAGTACTTC. The V call is TRBV28, the J call TRBJ2-7, with D maybe TRBD2 (6 bases). V lost 5 bases, J lost 1 base, and 15 bases lay in between. The CDR3 spans 15 residues. Per germline, CDR1 MDHEN and CDR2 SYDVKM.

The V and J genes are TRBV27 and TRBJ2-3; 7 bases align to TRBD2. This CDR3 spans 17 amino acids. Trimming took 8 bases from V and 2 from J; bases not matched to a gene: 16. From germline, CDR1 is MNHEY and CDR2 SMNVEV (reference sequence). CDR3 sequence: CASGLMTASGYTDTQYF. Here the CDR3 DNA reads TGTGCCAGCGGACTGATGACGGCTAGCGGATACACAGATACGCAGTATTTT.

This clone was recorded once. This chain joins TRBV28 and TRBJ2-7; possibly TRBD1 for D (6 bases). There are 14 residues in the CDR3. Trimming cost V 2 bases and J 3 bases, with 11 bases left between them. Germline V gene lookup returns CDR1 MDHEN and CDR2 SYDVKM. Written as DNA, the CDR3 is TGTGCCAGCAGTTTACCCGGGACAAACTACGAGCAGTACTTC. This sequence encodes CASSLPGTNYEQYF.

The chain links TRBV7-3 to TRBJ2-3, with 9 bases matching TRBD2. After removal of 0 bases from V and 4 bases from J, the junction contained 26 bases not matched to a gene. The germline V gene encodes CDR1 SGHTA and CDR2 FQGTGA. The CDR3 has 23 amino acids. The CDR3 is CASSLTPGYKVGGGRANSDTQYF. The DNA for the CDR3 is TGTGCCAGCAGCTTAACCCCAGGGTACAAGGTTGGGGGCGGGAGGGCCAATTCAGATACGCAGTATTTT.

The gene calls are TRBV27 and TRBJ1-5; D not resolved. Germline loops: CDR1 MNHEY, CDR2 SMNVEV (reference sequence). CDR3 length equals 15 residues. Deletions cut 0 bases from V and 9 bases from J, with 15 bases between. The DNA of the CDR3 is TGTGCCAGCAGTTTATCGCCTGGAGGCAGCAGGCCCCAGCATTTT. Encoded protein: CASSLSPGGSRPQHF.

V and J are TRBV14 and TRBJ1-1, with D unresolved. The CDR3 loop spans 15 amino acids. CDR1 and CDR2 from the germline V gene are SGHDN and FVKESK. V lost 0 bases and J lost 10, with 18 bases in between. In DNA, the CDR3 is TGTGCCAGCAGCCAAGACGTGGGCGGCCCCGAGGGAGCTTTCTTT. As protein: CASSQDVGGPEGAFF.

The genes are TRBV7-9 and TRBJ1-1, with D possibly TRBD1 on 6 matching bases. The CDR3 runs to 15 residues. CDR1 and CDR2 from the germline V gene are SEHNR and FQNEAQ (reference sequence). The germline V and J ends were trimmed by 6 bases and 1 base, with 15 bases remaining between them. The CDR3: CASRDTGTTNTEAFF. The CDR3 nucleotides read TGTGCCAGCAGGGACACCGGGACAACGAACACTGAAGCTTTCTTT.

This chain joins TRBV4-1 and TRBJ2-2; D might be TRBD1 or TRBD2, each matching 5 bases. This CDR3 spans 15 amino acids. Per the germline V gene, CDR1 is MGHRA and CDR2 is YSYEKL. Trimming cost V 7 bases and J 0 bases, with 12 bases left between them. The CDR3 protein is CASTTGPPNTGELFF. For the CDR3, the DNA is TGCGCCAGCACCACGGGACCGCCGAACACCGGGGAGCTGTTTTTT.

The genes are TRBV13 and TRBJ1-3; 9 bases are a match to TRBD1. The V and J ends lost 6 bases and 4 bases, in that order; junction bases with no gene match: 7. Germline V gives CDR1 PRHDT, CDR2 FYEKMQ (reference sequence). The CDR3 covers 15 residues. CDR3 sequence (DNA): TGTGCCAGCAGGGACAGGGGAAGATCCGGAAACACCATATATTTT. This translates into CASRDRGRSGNTIYF.

This chain joins TRBV7-9 and TRBJ2-1; TRBD1 might be the D (5 bases). V lost 5 bases and J 0 bases, leaving 20 bases between the germline ends. CDR3 size: 18 residues. Germline assignment: CDR1 SEHNR and CDR2 FQNEAQ (reference sequence). DNA for the CDR3: TGTGCCAGCAGCCCTAGTCTCCCCCAGGGAAGCTCCTACAATGAGCAGTTCTTC. It yields the protein CASSPSLPQGSSYNEQFF.

To note about this clone: This CDR3 is also generated by other DNA sequences in the sample. CDR3 nucleotide sequence: TGCGCCAGCAGCCAGGCGGCTGGCTCATCCTACGAGCAGTACTTC. This codes for CASSQAAGSSYEQYF. The rearrangement joins TRBV4-1 to TRBJ2-7; D is undetermined. V was shortened by 3 bases and J by 1 base, with 13 bases between the two germline ends. Germline assignment: CDR1 MGHRA and CDR2 YSYEKL. This CDR3 spans 15 amino acids.

This chain connects TRBV27 to TRBJ2-2, with D perhaps matching TRBD2 (6 bases). The V end was cut by 10 bases, the J end by 7 bases, with 13 bases between. The germline gives CDR1 MNHEY, CDR2 SMNVEV (reference sequence). The CDR3 totals 12 residues. The CDR3 reads CATQVGGGELFF. The CDR3 nucleotides read TGTGCCACCCAGGTCGGGGGCGGGGAGCTGTTTTTT.

The V and J genes are TRBV29-1 and TRBJ2-3; 8 bases map to TRBD1. This CDR3 contains 12 residues. Unmatched junction bases numbered 4, after V lost 8 bases and J lost 3 bases. CDR1 and CDR2 from the germline V gene are SQVTM and ANQGSEA. The CDR3 bases are TGCAGCTTCCGACAGGGGACAGATACGCAGTATTTT. This gives the protein CSFRQGTDTQYF.

The V gene is TRBV28, the J gene TRBJ2-1, with D possibly TRBD1 on 6 matching bases. V was clipped by 5 bases and J by 5 bases, with 19 bases between them. The CDR3 covers 16 residues. CDR1 is MDHEN, CDR2 SYDVKM, per germline. The CDR3 protein is CASSLGARLEHNEQFF. The CDR3 DNA follows: TGTGCCAGCAGTCTGGGGGCGCGGTTGGAGCACAATGAGCAGTTCTTC.

The gene calls are TRBV9 and TRBJ2-3, with D possibly TRBD2 on 7 matching bases. The CDR3 covers 15 residues. Trimming removed 5 bases at V and 0 bases at J, with 13 bases between. Germline V gives CDR1 SGDLS, CDR2 YYNGEE. The CDR3 region is CASRGGTTSTDTQYF. In DNA form, the CDR3 reads TGTGCCAGCAGAGGGGGGACTACTAGCACAGATACGCAGTATTTT.

The chain links TRBV7-9 to TRBJ2-5; D is undetermined. V shed 1 base and J shed 0 bases, with 6 bases lying between them. The CDR3 extends over 14 amino acids. CDR1 is SEHNR and CDR2 is FQNEAQ in the germline V gene (reference sequence). The CDR3 reads CASSLVGNQETQYF. The CDR3 DNA reads as TGTGCCAGCAGCTTAGTTGGGAACCAAGAGACCCAGTACTTC.

The chain links TRBV7-2 to TRBJ1-5; tentative D call: TRBD1 (5 bases). The CDR3 has 17 amino acids. Germline lookup yields CDR1 SGHTA and CDR2 FQGNSA. The V and J ends lost 0 bases and 5 bases respectively, with 17 bases between them. The CDR3 loop is CASSLAPSRAGDQPQHF. In DNA form, the CDR3 reads TGTGCCAGCAGCTTAGCGCCATCCCGGGCGGGGGATCAGCCCCAGCATTTT.

CDR3 in amino acids: CASGVTAPSSYEQYF. Here the CDR3 DNA reads TGTGCCAGCGGGGTGACAGCCCCTAGCTCCTACGAGCAGTACTTC. This chain connects TRBV25-1 to TRBJ2-7, with D possibly being TRBD1 (5 bases). In germline, CDR1 is MGHDK, CDR2 SYGVNS. V was cut by 8 bases and J by 0 bases, with 17 bases left in between. The CDR3 consists of 15 residues.

The chain uses TRBV4-1 and TRBJ2-1; 7 nucleotides align to TRBD2. The CDR3 contains 16 residues. J gave up 0 bases and V 3 bases, and 5 bases lay outside the gene matches. Per germline, CDR1 MGHRA and CDR2 YSYEKL. The CDR3 nucleotides read TGCGCCAGCAGCCAGGATCTAGCGGACTCCTACAATGAGCAGTTCTTC. Amino acid sequence: CASSQDLADSYNEQFF.

On this clone: Other DNA variants within this sample encode the same CDR3. The CDR3: CASSPGQGTDTQYF. CDR3 bases: TGCGCCAGCAGCCCCGGACAGGGCACAGATACGCAGTATTTT. V is TRBV5-1 and J is TRBJ2-3, with 7 bases aligning to TRBD1. This CDR3 has 14 amino acids. CDR1 is SGHRS, CDR2 YFSETQ, per germline. V was pared by 4 bases and J by 1 base, with 3 bases of the junction left unmatched.

The chain joins TRBV25-1 to TRBJ1-5; D is perhaps TRBD1 (5 bases). The germline gives CDR1 MGHDK, CDR2 SYGVNS. This CDR3 contains 15 residues. The germline V and J ends were trimmed by 2 bases and 3 bases, with 11 bases remaining between them. Here the CDR3 reads CASSEGGGINQPQHF. CDR3 nucleotides: TGTGCCAGCAGTGAAGGGGGGGGAATCAATCAGCCCCAGCATTTT.

The chain carries TRBV27 and TRBJ1-1, with D unresolved. Trimming pared 6 bases from V and 5 bases from J, leaving 13 bases between. CDR3 length equals 13 residues. In germline, CDR1 is MNHEY, CDR2 SMNVEV (reference sequence). Here the CDR3 reads CASSHMPGTEAFF. CDR3 sequence (DNA): TGTGCCAGCAGCCATATGCCGGGGACTGAAGCTTTCTTT.

The rearrangement uses TRBV5-1 and TRBJ2-7; D is unclear. Trimming took off 5 bases at V and 0 bases at J, with 9 bases between the two ends. The V gene's germline CDR1 is SGHRS and CDR2 YFSETQ. The CDR3 totals 13 residues. The CDR3 bases are TGCGCCAGCAGATTCTCAGGCTCCTACGAGCAGTACTTC. Protein: CASRFSGSYEQYF. Looking up the rest from reference TRBV5-1 and TRBJ2-7 gives the full variable domain: KAGVTQTPRYLIKTRGQQVTLSCSPISGHRSVSWYQQTPGQGLQFLFEYFSETQRNKGNFPGRFSGRQFSNSRSEMNVSTLELGDSALYLCASRFSGSYEQYFGPGTRLTVT.

J is TRBJ2-1 and V is TRBV10-1; TRBD2 agrees at 13 bases. Germline V gene sequence: CDR1 WNHNN, CDR2 SYGVQD (reference sequence). V lost 2 bases and J lost 9; bases outside the gene matches: 10. The CDR3 has 17 amino acids. In DNA, the CDR3 is TGCGCCAGCAGTGAGGGGACTAGCGGGAACTTTCTATCTGAGCAGTTCTTC. It encodes CASSEGTSGNFLSEQFF.

The J gene is TRBJ2-7, the V gene TRBV27; TRBD2 agrees at 8 bases. The CDR3 is made up of 15 amino acids. The V segment lost 4 bases and the J segment 7 bases; nucleotides outside the gene matches: 12. Germline V gene data show CDR1 as MNHEY and CDR2 as SMNVEV (reference sequence). The DNA for the CDR3 is TGTGCCAGCAGTTCCGGGATAGCGGGGCTTAGGGAGCAGTACTTC. Translation gives CASSSGIAGLREQYF.

This chain joins TRBV7-9 and TRBJ1-2, with TRBD1 identical over 7 bases. The CDR3 covers 15 residues. CDR1 SEHNR and CDR2 FQNEAQ come from the germline V gene (reference sequence). V lost 5 bases to trimming and J lost 4 bases; unmatched junction nucleotides: 10. The DNA of the CDR3 is TGTGCCAGCAGCCCCTTACAGGGGACGGGCTATGGCTACACCTTC. Protein: CASSPLQGTGYGYTF.

The chain joins TRBV4-2 to TRBJ2-1; 14 bases agree with TRBD2. Germline V gene data show CDR1 as LGHNA and CDR2 as YNFKEQ. The CDR3 consists of 16 residues. J gave up 7 bases and V 3 bases, and 5 bases lay outside the gene matches. The CDR3 here is CASSHPGLAGENEQFF. CDR3 nucleotides: TGTGCCAGCAGCCACCCGGGACTAGCGGGGGAAAATGAGCAGTTCTTC.

The V gene is TRBV5-1, the J gene TRBJ2-1, with TRBD2 matching 8 bases. The CDR3 consists of 17 residues. V shed 0 bases, J shed 3 bases, and the junction held 8 bases outside the gene matches. CDR1 and CDR2 (germline): SGHRS, YFSETQ. The CDR3 region is CASSLEASGGFYNEQFF. CDR3 in DNA: TGCGCCAGCAGCTTGGAAGCCAGCGGGGGTTTCTACAATGAGCAGTTCTTC.